This T cell receptor beta chain was sequenced during a study of cytomegalovirus exposure and HLA in healthy donors listed by TCRdb under 2017. Study-level background: According to a later analysis, the roughly 130 validation repertoires were produced on the same platform as the 666 repertoires of the first cohort. To predict cytomegalovirus infection status, the study brought together high-throughput TCR immunosequencing, statistical association of individual TCRs with disease status, and machine learning. The study aimed to test whether cataloging public T cell receptors could reveal signatures of past pathogen exposure. A separate validation cohort of approximately 130 different subjects was used in addition to the approximately 700-subject first cohort. Here is what the overall study found, with its caveats: A later analysis had no HLA typing for the validation cohort, so co-occurrence there was scored across all 110 or so repertoires. It was suggested by the authors that the approach could potentially be generalized to other disease states and immunological phenotypes. Three of the identified cytomegalovirus-associated TCR beta chains were confirmed in vitro to be specific for cytomegalovirus antigens. Most TCR sequences were seen in very few donors, while some public TCRs were found in many individuals. The classifier was reported to diagnose cytomegalovirus status with high specificity and sensitivity in both the original cohort and the validation cohort. In the study, 164 TCR beta chains were listed as associated with cytomegalovirus. Subsequent analysis determined that TCRs grouped into clusters in the first cohort also showed a tendency toward co-occurrence across the 90 to 150 validation repertoires, and 85% to 95% of cluster scores exceeded 0.

Separate from the roughly 630-subject first cohort, the validation cohort of some 130 subjects was the group to which the donors belonged. Library preparation employed the immunoSEQ multiplex PCR assay. The original pipeline was this. A statistical classification framework was built to diagnose cytomegalovirus status from the catalog of TCR beta chain sequences. TCRdb retrieved this table from immuneACCESS and kept in-frame rearrangements only. Not all clones are present; in checked studies, unresolved V genes account for under half, and no reason is known for the remainder. D and trimming come from the DNA, and the V and J calls and clone size come from that table. This sample holds 55,000 to 75,000 clones; about 89% were observed only once. The ten largest clones represent about 3% of the sample. In the case of this clone: What antigen it recognizes has not been identified. Base qualities are not recorded, but no much larger clone differs from it by a single base.

The receptor's source is a man aged 18-30 years in good health and CMV-seronegative. The specimen was PBMCs.

The DNA sequence is as follows: TGTGCCAGCCGGCGGGAGCGGGACGAGCAGTACTTC. Its protein product is CASRRERDEQYF. The V and J genes are TRBV2 and TRBJ2-7; 7 bases in the junction line up with TRBD2. CDR1 is given as SNHLY and CDR2 as FYNNEI, both from the germline V gene. Clipping removes 8 bases from V and 5 bases from J, with 6 as the unmatched junction base count. Spanning cysteine to phenylalanine, the CDR3 consists of 12 amino acids. Here the CDR3 DNA is all that survives: 36 bases in frame from base 1.